These 12 T cell receptor beta chains were sequenced from one sample in a study of blood T cell repertoires in COVID-19. Profiling relied on immunoSEQ multiplex PCR, and the TCRdb table lists in-frame clones only, not all of them. The table shows some 400,000 clones, with around 87% occurring only once. The sequencing sample was made of PBMCs or T cells enriched from blood (not recorded which). These receptors originate from a man aged 25-40 years who had recovered from COVID-19.

The V gene is TRBV11-2, the J gene TRBJ1-6; D perhaps matches TRBD1 (6 bases). Deletions cut 6 bases from V and 19 bases from J, with 16 bases between. Germline-derived CDR1 and CDR2 are SGHAT and FQNNGV. There are 11 residues in the CDR3. This CDR3 is CASSPDRILHF. The CDR3 bases are TGTGCCAGCAGTCCCGACAGGATTCTTCACTTT.

In this sample, this clone turned up a few times. The gene calls are TRBV12-3 or TRBV12-4 and TRBJ1-1; D not certain. This CDR3 is built from 13 residues. V lost 3 bases and J 5 bases, leaving 10 bases between the germline ends. The CDR3 DNA reads as TGTGCCAGCAGTTTCTTCGTACGGACTGAAGCTTTCTTT. It is translated as CASSFFVRTEAFF.

This clone was seen once. This chain connects TRBV19 to TRBJ2-1; 9 bases align to TRBD1. V trimming: 6 bases; J trimming: 3 bases; junction bases outside the gene matches: 3. CDR1 and CDR2 (germline): LNHDA, SQIVND (reference sequence). This CDR3 comprises 14 residues. The CDR3 DNA sequence: TGTGCCAGTAGCAGGACAGGGGTCTACAATGAGCAGTTCTTC. Encoded protein: CASSRTGVYNEQFF.

This rearrangement joins TRBV6-4 to TRBJ1-1; D unclear. Germline V CDR1 and CDR2: MRHNA, SNTAGT. Trimming pared 6 bases from V and 4 bases from J, leaving 12 bases between. The CDR3 covers 13 residues. CDR3 nucleotides: TGTGCCAGCAGCGCCGAGCCGGGCACTGAAGCTTTCTTT. Translating gives CASSAEPGTEAFF.

The chain combines TRBV5-1 with TRBJ1-1; 9 bases align to TRBD1. CDR3 size: 14 residues. The V and J ends lost 4 bases and 1 base, in that order; junction bases with no gene match: 2. Per the germline V gene, CDR1 is SGHRS and CDR2 is YFSETQ. The CDR3 loop is CASSMTGGNTEAFF. CDR3 nucleotides: TGCGCCAGCAGCATGACAGGGGGGAACACTGAAGCTTTCTTT.

The J gene is TRBJ2-7, the V gene TRBV6-6; D ambiguous. This CDR3 comprises 15 residues. The V gene's germline CDR1 is MNHNY and CDR2 SVGAGI (reference sequence). Trimming stripped 0 bases from V and 4 bases from J, with 13 bases between. CDR3 DNA: TGTGCCAGCAGTTACTCGCCGGGTCACGGTTACGAGCAGTACTTC. This encodes CASSYSPGHGYEQYF.

The rearrangement links TRBV11-2 to TRBJ1-1, with D perhaps TRBD1 (5 bases). With 5 bases removed from V and 2 bases from J, the gap between germline ends came to 21 bases. CDR1 is SGHAT, CDR2 FQNNGV, per germline. This CDR3 contains 17 residues. The CDR3 loop is CASSPIVRLGGNTEAFF. The CDR3 coding sequence is TGTGCCAGCAGCCCAATAGTGCGTCTGGGGGGTAACACTGAAGCTTTCTTT.

The chain combines TRBV18 with TRBJ2-7; TRBD1 matches 10 bases. This CDR3 has 15 residues. V dropped 3 bases and J dropped 6; count of bases not matched to a gene: 8. Per germline, CDR1 KGHSH and CDR2 LQKENI. As DNA, the CDR3 is TGTGCCAGCTCACCGCTTGACAGGGGGCTCTCCGAGCAGTACTTC. Translation gives CASSPLDRGLSEQYF.

This chain uses TRBV6-5 with TRBJ1-2; TRBD1 agrees at 8 bases. The CDR3 loop spans 14 amino acids. The V segment lost 5 bases and the J segment 0 bases; nucleotides outside the gene matches: 2. Germline values: CDR1 MNHEY, CDR2 SVGAGI. CDR3 region: CASSQGATNYGYTF. CDR3 nucleotide sequence: TGTGCCAGCAGTCAGGGGGCTACTAACTATGGCTACACCTTC.

The chain recombines TRBV12-2 with TRBJ1-5. TRBV12-2 is described as a pseudogene. This CDR3 region has 12 residues. CDR3 sequence (DNA): TGTGCAAGTCGCCGACCGGGTCGGCCCCAGCATTTT. This encodes CASRRPGRPQHF.

The V gene is TRBV10-1, the J gene TRBJ2-1; a possible D gene is TRBD2 (6 bases). This CDR3 region has 13 residues. The germline V gene encodes CDR1 WNHNN and CDR2 SYGVQD (reference sequence). V was cut by 2 bases and J by 10 bases, with 12 bases left in between. The DNA of the CDR3 is TGCGCCAGCAGTGAGACTAGCCTCGGGGAGCAGTTCTTC. It translates to CASSETSLGEQFF.

J is TRBJ1-1 and V is TRBV5-6; TRBD1 aligns across 7 bases. The junction had 9 bases not matched to a gene; V was cut back by 4 bases and J by 3 bases. The CDR3 has 15 amino acids. Germline loops: CDR1 SGHDT, CDR2 YYEEEE. CDR3 DNA sequence: TGTGCCAGCAGCCAAGGGGGCGGTTTGTACACTGAAGCTTTCTTT. Protein: CASSQGGGLYTEAFF.